Listed below are T cell receptor beta chains from one sample, sequenced in a study of T-cell memory formation after mild COVID-19. MiXCR was run by TCRdb on the 5' RACE reads, yielding one entry per CDR3 protein. The sample includes 100,000 to 150,000 distinct CDR3 sequences, 15% to 20% of them seen just once. Sequenced sample: PBMCs or a T cell subset sorted from them (not recorded which). The receptors here all came from a young man who had mild COVID-19 (a few samples of this study predate the infection). Cell type and time point are not known. Both conserved end residues are part of each CDR3. The D gene is left open where the match is weak. For some rows the clone size is stated as once, few or many, or as a class when expanded; others skip it.

v_gene: TRBV5-1; abundance: few; j_gene: TRBJ2-3; d_gene: .; CDR3aa: CATYSNTDTQYF; CDR3nt: TGCGCCACCTACTCTAACACAGATACGCAGTATTTT
v_gene: TRBV20-1; abundance: many; j_gene: TRBJ2-1; d_gene: .; CDR3aa: CSAYPPGRSYNEQFF; CDR3nt: TGCAGTGCTTATCCTCCGGGACGCTCCTACAATGAGCAGTTCTTC
v_gene: TRBV5-1; abundance: .; j_gene: TRBJ1-5; d_gene: .; CDR3aa: CASSQGSGSNKPQHF; CDR3nt: TGCGCCAGCAGTCAGGGATCCGGCAGCAATAAGCCCCAGCATTTT
v_gene: TRBV5-5; abundance: many; j_gene: TRBJ2-2; d_gene: TRBD1; CDR3aa: CASSRGQENTGELFF; CDR3nt: TGTGCCAGCAGCCGGGGACAGGAGAACACCGGGGAGCTGTTTTTT
v_gene: TRBV7-9; abundance: .; j_gene: TRBJ1-2; d_gene: .; CDR3aa: CASSSAGYYGYTF; CDR3nt: TGTGCCAGCAGCTCCGCAGGCTACTATGGCTACACCTTC
v_gene: TRBV9; abundance: .; j_gene: TRBJ2-7; d_gene: .; CDR3aa: CASSVDQGSYEQYF; CDR3nt: TGTGCCAGCAGCGTAGACCAGGGCTCCTACGAGCAGTACTTC
v_gene: TRBV9; abundance: many; j_gene: TRBJ2-1; d_gene: .; CDR3aa: CASSVGVQEQFF; CDR3nt: TGTGCCAGCAGCGTGGGGGTCCAGGAGCAGTTCTTC
v_gene: TRBV28; abundance: .; j_gene: TRBJ1-3; d_gene: .; CDR3aa: CASSPSVINRITRNTIYF; CDR3nt: TGTGCCAGCAGTCCTAGCGTCATAAACCGGATTACACGAAACACCATATATTTT
v_gene: TRBV6-4; abundance: many; j_gene: TRBJ1-5; d_gene: .; CDR3aa: CASSDEGIQPQHF; CDR3nt: TGTGCCAGCAGTGACGAGGGGATTCAGCCCCAGCATTTT
v_gene: TRBV3-1; abundance: few; j_gene: TRBJ2-2; d_gene: .; CDR3aa: CASSLVGTNTGELFF; CDR3nt: TGTGCCAGCAGCCTCGTAGGGACGAACACCGGGGAGCTGTTTTTT
v_gene: TRBV4-1; abundance: few; j_gene: TRBJ2-5; d_gene: TRBD1; CDR3aa: CASSPLFIPTGGETQYF; CDR3nt: TGCGCCAGCAGCCCCCTATTTATTCCGACAGGGGGAGAGACCCAGTACTTC
v_gene: TRBV2; abundance: .; j_gene: TRBJ1-3; d_gene: .; CDR3aa: CASSVRLRAGVSGNTIYF; CDR3nt: TGTGCCAGCAGTGTAAGGCTTCGGGCAGGAGTCTCTGGAAACACCATATATTTT
v_gene: TRBV5-1; abundance: .; j_gene: TRBJ1-1; d_gene: .; CDR3aa: CASSSDRQTEAFF; CDR3nt: TGCGCCAGCAGCTCCGACAGGCAGACTGAAGCTTTCTTT
v_gene: TRBV7-2; abundance: .; j_gene: TRBJ2-1; d_gene: TRBD2; CDR3aa: CASSFRLAGGPSQFF; CDR3nt: TGTGCCAGCAGCTTTCGACTAGCGGGGGGCCCCTCGCAGTTCTTC
v_gene: TRBV6-1; abundance: .; j_gene: TRBJ2-1; d_gene: .; CDR3aa: CASKEVVSYNEQFF; CDR3nt: TGTGCCAGCAAGGAGGTCGTTTCCTACAATGAGCAGTTCTTC
v_gene: TRBV5-6; abundance: few; j_gene: TRBJ1-2; d_gene: TRBD1; CDR3aa: CASSQWTGSYTF; CDR3nt: TGTGCCAGCAGCCAGTGGACAGGATCCTACACCTTC
v_gene: TRBV4-1; abundance: .; j_gene: TRBJ1-6; d_gene: .; CDR3aa: CASSQGAAYRDLLSLHF; CDR3nt: TGCGCCAGCAGCCAAGGGGCGGCGTACAGGGACCTCTTATCCCTCCACTTT
v_gene: TRBV3-1; abundance: many; j_gene: TRBJ2-4; d_gene: TRBD1; CDR3aa: CASSQRAGGADIQYF; CDR3nt: TGTGCCAGCAGCCAACGGGCAGGGGGCGCAGACATTCAGTACTTC
v_gene: TRBV7-2; abundance: few; j_gene: TRBJ2-5; d_gene: .; CDR3aa: CASSLAGQFQETQYF; CDR3nt: TGTGCCAGCAGCTTAGCAGGACAGTTCCAAGAGACCCAGTACTTC
v_gene: TRBV12-3/TRBV12-4; abundance: .; j_gene: TRBJ2-1; d_gene: .; CDR3aa: CASSFQGGDEQFF; CDR3nt: TGTGCCAGCAGTTTCCAGGGAGGCGATGAGCAGTTCTTC
v_gene: TRBV12-3/TRBV12-4; abundance: many; j_gene: TRBJ1-1; d_gene: .; CDR3aa: CASSLEVMNTEAFF; CDR3nt: TGTGCCAGCAGTTTGGAGGTGATGAACACTGAAGCTTTCTTT
v_gene: TRBV4-1; abundance: .; j_gene: TRBJ2-1; d_gene: TRBD2; CDR3aa: CASSQIIIAGVYNEQFF; CDR3nt: TGCGCCAGCAGCCAAATAATTATAGCGGGGGTCTACAATGAGCAGTTCTTC
v_gene: TRBV7-2; abundance: few; j_gene: TRBJ2-4; d_gene: .; CDR3aa: CASSEVGGELITSAKNIQYF; CDR3nt: TGTGCCAGCAGTGAAGTGGGCGGGGAACTCATAACTTCAGCCAAAAACATTCAGTACTTC
v_gene: TRBV5-4; abundance: .; j_gene: TRBJ2-1; d_gene: .; CDR3aa: CASSLDPGEDEQFF; CDR3nt: TGTGCCAGCAGCTTGGATCCAGGGGAGGATGAGCAGTTCTTC
v_gene: TRBV4-1; abundance: .; j_gene: TRBJ2-7; d_gene: .; CDR3aa: CASSQEEGGREQYF; CDR3nt: TGCGCCAGCAGCCAAGAAGAGGGGGGTCGCGAGCAGTACTTC
v_gene: TRBV7-2; abundance: .; j_gene: TRBJ2-2; d_gene: .; CDR3aa: CASSLANRNTGELFF; CDR3nt: TGTGCCAGCAGCTTAGCGAACAGAAACACCGGGGAGCTGTTTTTT
v_gene: TRBV18; abundance: .; j_gene: TRBJ1-2; d_gene: .; CDR3aa: CASSPPVGFYGYTF; CDR3nt: TGTGCCAGCTCACCACCGGTTGGTTTCTATGGCTACACCTTC
v_gene: TRBV20-1; abundance: many; j_gene: TRBJ2-1; d_gene: .; CDR3aa: CSARDQRGGNEQFF; CDR3nt: TGCAGTGCTAGAGATCAAAGGGGTGGCAATGAGCAGTTCTTC
v_gene: TRBV20-1; abundance: few; j_gene: TRBJ1-2; d_gene: .; CDR3aa: CSARETLGAYGYTF; CDR3nt: TGCAGTGCTAGAGAGACCCTCGGCGCCTATGGCTACACCTTC
v_gene: TRBV2; abundance: .; j_gene: TRBJ2-7; d_gene: TRBD1; CDR3aa: CASSGPEGDRRYEQYF; CDR3nt: TGTGCCAGCAGTGGTCCTGAGGGGGACAGGAGATACGAGCAGTACTTC
v_gene: TRBV4-3; abundance: many; j_gene: TRBJ2-3; d_gene: TRBD2; CDR3aa: CAGERGPDTQYF; CDR3nt: TGCGCAGGGGAGCGGGGCCCAGATACGCAGTATTTT
v_gene: TRBV10-3; abundance: .; j_gene: TRBJ2-1; d_gene: .; CDR3aa: CAISAGPVAKSSYNEQFF; CDR3nt: TGTGCCATCAGTGCGGGACCAGTGGCGAAAAGCTCCTACAATGAGCAGTTCTTC
v_gene: TRBV10-3; abundance: few; j_gene: TRBJ2-5; d_gene: .; CDR3aa: CAISSGGLQETQYF; CDR3nt: TGTGCCATCAGTTCCGGGGGACTCCAAGAGACCCAGTACTTC
v_gene: TRBV12-3/TRBV12-4; abundance: few; j_gene: TRBJ2-2; d_gene: TRBD2; CDR3aa: CASRAGDFTGELFF; CDR3nt: TGTGCCTCACGGGCGGGGGATTTTACCGGGGAGCTGTTTTTT
v_gene: TRBV24-1; abundance: .; j_gene: TRBJ2-1; d_gene: .; CDR3aa: CATSDPGQYEQFF; CDR3nt: TGTGCCACCAGTGACCCCGGACAGTATGAGCAGTTCTTC
v_gene: TRBV10-3; abundance: .; j_gene: TRBJ1-1; d_gene: TRBD1; CDR3aa: CATRTGMNTEAFF; CDR3nt: TGTGCCACCCGGACAGGGATGAACACTGAAGCTTTCTTT
v_gene: TRBV6-6; abundance: .; j_gene: TRBJ1-5; d_gene: TRBD1; CDR3aa: CASSPDRDSNQPQHF; CDR3nt: TGTGCCAGCAGTCCAGACAGGGATAGCAATCAGCCCCAGCATTTT
v_gene: TRBV7-2; abundance: .; j_gene: TRBJ1-2; d_gene: TRBD1; CDR3aa: CASSLQGQGGYGYTF; CDR3nt: TGTGCCAGCAGCTTACAAGGACAGGGGGGCTATGGCTACACCTTC
v_gene: TRBV7-2; abundance: few; j_gene: TRBJ1-1; d_gene: .; CDR3aa: CASSLVWEGTEAFF; CDR3nt: TGTGCCAGCAGCTTAGTTTGGGAGGGCACTGAAGCTTTCTTT
v_gene: TRBV7-2; abundance: few; j_gene: TRBJ2-5; d_gene: TRBD1; CDR3aa: CASSFAGTGGWAQYF; CDR3nt: TGTGCCAGCAGCTTCGCCGGGACAGGGGGTTGGGCCCAGTACTTC
v_gene: TRBV30; abundance: few; j_gene: TRBJ1-4; d_gene: .; CDR3aa: CAWSLNTEKLFF; CDR3nt: TGTGCCTGGAGTTTGAACACTGAAAAACTGTTTTTT
v_gene: TRBV15; abundance: few; j_gene: TRBJ2-2; d_gene: .; CDR3aa: CATSRTNTGELFF; CDR3nt: TGTGCCACCAGCCGTACAAACACCGGGGAGCTGTTTTTT
v_gene: TRBV7-2; abundance: .; j_gene: TRBJ2-7; d_gene: .; CDR3aa: CASSLGGGKPYEQYF; CDR3nt: TGTGCCAGCAGCTTAGGGGGGGGCAAGCCCTACGAGCAGTACTTC
v_gene: TRBV7-9; abundance: .; j_gene: TRBJ2-3; d_gene: TRBD2; CDR3aa: CASSFLRGGADTQYF; CDR3nt: TGTGCCAGCAGCTTCCTGCGGGGGGGCGCAGATACGCAGTATTTT
v_gene: TRBV18; abundance: .; j_gene: TRBJ2-5; d_gene: .; CDR3aa: CASSPDPSAETQYF; CDR3nt: TGTGCCAGCTCACCAGACCCCTCAGCAGAGACCCAGTACTTC
v_gene: TRBV4-1; abundance: .; j_gene: TRBJ2-5; d_gene: .; CDR3aa: CASSLGVGGTAQETQYF; CDR3nt: TGCGCCAGCAGCCTTGGGGTGGGCGGGACAGCCCAAGAGACCCAGTACTTC
v_gene: TRBV6-5; abundance: many; j_gene: TRBJ2-7; d_gene: .; CDR3aa: CASSYRASYEQYF; CDR3nt: TGTGCCAGCAGTTACAGGGCATCCTACGAGCAGTACTTC
v_gene: TRBV28; abundance: few; j_gene: TRBJ2-2; d_gene: .; CDR3aa: CASSLGSSSPVF; CDR3nt: TGTGCCAGCAGTCTTGGATCAAGTAGTCCCGTTTTT
v_gene: TRBV13; abundance: .; j_gene: TRBJ2-5; d_gene: .; CDR3aa: CASSWGYQETQYF; CDR3nt: TGTGCCAGCAGCTGGGGGTACCAAGAGACCCAGTACTTC
v_gene: TRBV4-1; abundance: .; j_gene: TRBJ2-7; d_gene: TRBD2; CDR3aa: CASSQGVFGLAGYEQYF; CDR3nt: TGCGCCAGCAGCCAAGGGGTTTTTGGACTAGCGGGCTACGAGCAGTACTTC
v_gene: TRBV6-1; abundance: .; j_gene: TRBJ2-5; d_gene: TRBD1; CDR3aa: CASRWDRGFIQYF; CDR3nt: TGTGCCAGCAGATGGGACAGGGGGTTCATCCAGTACTTC
v_gene: TRBV2; abundance: few; j_gene: TRBJ2-7; d_gene: .; CDR3aa: CASSVDRIYEQYF; CDR3nt: TGTGCCAGCAGTGTCGACAGAATCTACGAGCAGTACTTC
v_gene: TRBV7-9; abundance: many; j_gene: TRBJ1-1; d_gene: .; CDR3aa: CASSNNRDPRKAFF; CDR3nt: TGTGCCAGCAGCAACAATAGGGACCCCCGCAAAGCTTTCTTT
v_gene: TRBV14; abundance: few; j_gene: TRBJ2-1; d_gene: TRBD2; CDR3aa: CASSLSPGLAVPLNVEQFF; CDR3nt: TGTGCCAGCAGCTTATCCCCGGGACTAGCGGTCCCCCTCAATGTGGAGCAGTTCTTC
v_gene: TRBV5-4; abundance: .; j_gene: TRBJ2-5; d_gene: .; CDR3aa: CASSWRGGETQYF; CDR3nt: TGTGCCAGCAGCTGGCGTGGAGGAGAGACCCAGTACTTC
v_gene: TRBV7-8; abundance: .; j_gene: TRBJ1-5; d_gene: TRBD1; CDR3aa: CASSLSGQGANQPQHF; CDR3nt: TGTGCCAGCAGCTTAAGTGGCCAGGGGGCCAATCAGCCCCAGCATTTT
v_gene: TRBV28; abundance: .; j_gene: TRBJ2-3; d_gene: .; CDR3aa: CASSFGGASTDTQYF; CDR3nt: TGTGCCAGCAGCTTTGGTGGGGCTAGCACAGATACGCAGTATTTT
v_gene: TRBV20-1; abundance: .; j_gene: TRBJ1-5; d_gene: .; CDR3aa: CSAGEGGSDQPQHF; CDR3nt: TGCAGTGCTGGAGAAGGGGGTAGCGATCAGCCCCAGCATTTT
v_gene: TRBV4-3; abundance: .; j_gene: TRBJ1-2; d_gene: .; CDR3aa: CASSQTGDHYGYTF; CDR3nt: TGCGCCAGCAGCCAAACAGGAGACCACTATGGCTACACCTTC
v_gene: TRBV20-1; abundance: .; j_gene: TRBJ1-4; d_gene: .; CDR3aa: CSARGPLLEKLFF; CDR3nt: TGCAGTGCTAGAGGCCCCCTGTTAGAAAAACTGTTTTTT